In this sample, the clone carrying this T cell receptor (beta chain) turned up a few times. Its antigen is undetermined. This specimen belongs to a study of human T cells and chemical hapten exposure. Notes on the study in general: DPC sensitization left the count of TCRs above 1 in 1000 unchanged.

Described time point: healthy volunteer bleed at 6 weeks. Blood, whole and unfractionated, served as the source for total RNA extraction. This CDR3 region has 15 residues. Germline V gene sequence: CDR1 KGHSH, CDR2 LQKENI. The V gene end was trimmed by 3 bases and the J gene end by 2 bases; junction bases not matched to a gene: 6. TCRdb fed the RACE reads into MiXCR, producing one record per CDR3 protein. The profile shows around 80,000 distinct CDR3 sequences, over 7% of them singletons. The rearrangement uses TRBV18 and TRBJ2-7; 8 bases are a match to TRBD1. The sequenced material came from whole blood. This receptor was obtained from a male donor in good health. Some clones in this sample may be carry-over from other donors' samples. The CDR3 protein is CASSPPGTGPYEQYF. CDR3 nucleotide sequence: TGTGCCAGCTCACCCCCCGGGACAGGCCCCTACGAGCAGTACTTC.